Listed below are T cell receptor beta chains from one sample, sequenced in a study of blood T cell repertoires in COVID-19. Some clones are missing from TCRdb's copy, which holds only in-frame ones; the method was immunoSEQ multiplex PCR. The sample yields fewer than 250,000 clones, more than 70% seen once. Source material: PBMCs or T cells enriched from blood (not recorded which). These receptors came from a woman between 40 and 50 years old with acute COVID-19. Both conserved end residues are part of each CDR3. D genes are given only for firm matches. Rows may omit the clone size; those that give it use once, few, many or a size class.

J gene,clone size,D gene,V gene,CDR3 protein,CDR3 DNA
TRBJ1-2,-,TRBD1,TRBV6-1,CASSERWDRDSYTF,TGTGCCAGCAGTGAAAGGTGGGACAGGGATAGCTACACCTTC
TRBJ1-2,-,-,TRBV6-6,CASSYGADYGYTF,TGTGCCAGCAGTTACGGCGCGGACTATGGCTACACCTTC
TRBJ2-4,-,-,TRBV6-1,CASSELNRGAKNIQYF,TGTGCCAGCAGTGAACTAAACCGAGGGGCCAAAAACATTCAGTACTTC
TRBJ1-5,-,TRBD1,TRBV7-2,CASSTGQGNQPQHF,TGTGCCAGCAGCACGGGACAGGGCAATCAGCCCCAGCATTTT
TRBJ2-2,-,-,TRBV18,CASSPLSQGGTGELFF,TGTGCCAGCTCACCACTTTCCCAAGGGGGCACCGGGGAGCTGTTTTTT
TRBJ2-2,-,-,TRBV10-3,CAIKGQGNTGELFF,TGTGCCATCAAAGGGCAGGGCAACACCGGGGAGCTGTTTTTT
TRBJ1-3,once,-,TRBV28,CASSPPGSGNTIYF,TGTGCCAGCAGTCCCCCAGGCTCTGGAAACACCATATATTTT
TRBJ2-7,-,-,TRBV18,CASSQSQGRHEQYF,TGTGCCAGCTCCCAAAGCCAGGGGCGGCACGAGCAGTACTTC
TRBJ1-1,-,TRBD1,TRBV5-4,CASSLGLPGQGLNTEAFF,TGTGCCAGCAGCTTGGGGCTCCCGGGACAGGGGTTGAACACTGAAGCTTTCTTT
TRBJ2-7,-,-,TRBV6-1,CASSEALREQYF,TGTGCCAGCAGTGAAGCTCTACGCGAGCAGTACTTC
TRBJ2-2,once,-,TRBV9,CASSVGQLPYTGELFF,TGTGCCAGCAGCGTTGGACAGCTTCCGTACACCGGGGAGCTGTTTTTT
TRBJ2-1,-,TRBD2,TRBV30,CAWRPGSGSLGFSGPYNEQFF,TGTGCCTGGAGACCTGGATCTGGAAGCCTTGGATTTAGCGGGCCCTACAATGAGCAGTTCTTC
TRBJ1-3,many,-,TRBV3-1/TRBV3-2,CASSHNNRATIYF,TGTGCCAGCAGCCACAACAACAGGGCAACCATATATTTT
TRBJ2-1,-,-,TRBV28,CASSLRGAYNEQFF,TGTGCCAGCAGTTTGCGGGGTGCCTACAATGAGCAGTTCTTC
TRBJ2-1,-,TRBD2,TRBV9,CASSVGRLAGDLYNEQFF,TGTGCCAGCAGCGTAGGTCGGCTAGCGGGGGATTTATACAATGAGCAGTTCTTC
TRBJ1-2,-,TRBD1,TRBV10-3,CAISNSDRATYGYTF,TGTGCCATCAGTAATTCAGACAGGGCGACCTATGGCTACACCTTC
TRBJ1-1,-,-,TRBV30,CAAQSTNIEAFF,TGTGCCGCTCAGTCCACAAACATTGAAGCTTTCTTT
TRBJ1-2,-,-,TRBV3-1/TRBV3-2,CASSQSRQQYNYGYTF,TGTGCCAGCAGCCAATCTCGACAGCAATATAACTATGGCTACACCTTC
TRBJ1-2,-,-,TRBV18,CASSPGGGDYGYTF,TGTGCCAGCTCACCAGGGGGCGGTGACTATGGCTACACCTTC
TRBJ2-7,-,-,TRBV6-2/TRBV6-3,CASSQAAAVGEQYF,TGTGCCAGCAGCCAGGCCGCGGCAGTTGGGGAGCAGTACTTC